The present T cell receptor beta chain was sequenced within a study of response to subunit inactivated influenza vaccine. Study-wide findings and caveats: The authors proposed limited new T cell recruitment per seasonal influenza vaccination.

TCRdb called the RT-PCR reads again in MiXCR, with one record for every CDR3 protein. The data hold about 530,000 distinct CDR3 sequences, with approximately 12% observed a single time. This clonotype has just a few counts. Its specificity is unknown. CDR1 and CDR2 (germline): MNHEY, SMNVEV (reference sequence). This CDR3 is 11 amino acids long. V was shortened by 2 bases and J by 9 bases, with 7 bases between the two germline ends. This receptor was taken from a man over 45 who received an inactivated influenza vaccine. The input for sequencing was PBMCs from blood, taken on the day of vaccination. The chain carries TRBV27 and TRBJ2-5; D unclear. The CDR3 sequence is CASSLRMAQYF. CDR3 coding DNA: TGTGCCAGCAGTTTACGGATGGCCCAGTACTTC.